This T cell receptor (beta chain) was documented in a study of shared clonotypes between healthy human individuals. Study observations and caveats: Of the naive CD4 clonotypes, roughly 5.5% were shared across a few donors.

As regards this clone: What it recognizes is unknown.

Here immunoSEQ multiplex PCR was the method, and the copy in TCRdb shows in-frame clones only, minus some. The table lists a few million clones, around 92% of them singletons, with 0.37% in the top ten. Trimming cost V 5 bases and J 0 bases; bases outside gene matches: 8. From germline, CDR1 is SGHVS and CDR2 FNYEAQ. The CDR3 runs 18 residues. The sequence came from a man in his late teens or twenties in good health. Some clones in this sample may be carry-over from other donors' samples. The rearrangement uses TRBV7-6 and TRBJ2-4; 12 nucleotides match TRBD2. The sample consisted of naive CD4+ T cells from PBMCs. Indicated subset: CD45RA+ positively selected. In DNA, the CDR3 is TGTGCCAGCAGCCCTCGGACTAGCGGGAATGGAGCCAAAAACATTCAGTACTTC. This translates into CASSPRTSGNGAKNIQYF. The complete variable domain, with remaining parts taken from reference TRBV7-6 and TRBJ2-4, reads GAGVSQSPRYKVTKRGQDVALRCDPISGHVSLYWYRQALGQGPEFLTYFNYEAQQDKSGLPNDRFSAERPEGSISTLTIQRTEQRDSAMYRCASSPRTSGNGAKNIQYFGAGTRLSVL.